A selection of T cell receptor beta chains follows, all from one sample in a study of tumor and adjacent non-tumor tissue in lung cancer. From the multiplex PCR reads, TCRdb called clonotypes with MiXCR, one entry per CDR3 protein. The sample consists of about 110,000 distinct CDR3 sequences, approximately 71% of them appearing once. Sequencing used lung tumor tissue. The receptors come from a woman aged 60 to 75 with non-small cell lung cancer. CDR3s include the opening cysteine and the closing phenylalanine or tryptophan. D genes are given only for firm matches. Clone size is given for some rows only: seen once, a few or many times, or a class if the clone is expanded.

v_gene	j_gene	d_gene	abundance	CDR3nt	CDR3aa
TRBV6-4	TRBJ2-1	NA	many	TGTGCCAGCAGTGATGGCTCCTACAATGAGCAGTTCTTC	CASSDGSYNEQFF
TRBV4-1	TRBJ2-7	NA	NA	TGCACTAGCAGCCAAGATAGGGCAGACGAGCAGTACTTC	CTSSQDRADEQYF
TRBV11-3	TRBJ2-5	NA	NA	TGTGCCAGCGGCTTAGATGCAAGGAGTTTCCAAGATACCCAATACTTC	CASGLDARSFQDTQYF
TRBV4-3	TRBJ2-6	NA	NA	TGCGCCAGTAGCCATCTACAGGGTGATGGGCCCAACGTCCTGACTTTC	CASSHLQGDGPNVLTF
TRBV28	TRBJ2-1	NA	NA	TGTGCCAGCCTCGGAGGCCAGTGGGACAATGACCAGTTCTTC	CASLGGQWDNDQFF
TRBV11-3	TRBJ2-5	NA	NA	TGTGCCAGCAGCTTCGGACAGCTACTTGAGACCCAGTACTTC	CASSFGQLLETQYF
TRBV11-2	TRBJ2-1	NA	NA	TGCGCCAGCAGCTTCGGCAGGGTCGATGAGCAGTTCTTC	CASSFGRVDEQFF
TRBV6-2/TRBV6-3	TRBJ1-2	NA	NA	TGTGCCAGCAGTTGCGGAGGTATCCGTGGCTACACCTTT	CASSCGGIRGYTF
TRBV6-5	TRBJ1-3	NA	NA	TGTGCCAACAGTTTAATGGCCCGAGGAAGTACCATATATTTT	CANSLMARGSTIYF
TRBV12-3/TRBV12-4	TRBJ2-7	TRBD1	NA	TGTGCCACCAGGCCACCTGGACAGGGCTCCTACGAGCAGTACTTC	CATRPPGQGSYEQYF
TRBV6-6	TRBJ1-1	NA	NA	TGTCCCAGCAGCACGGAGGGGGACACTGAAGCATTCTTT	CPSSTEGDTEAFF
TRBV11-3	TRBJ1-1	NA	NA	TGTGCCAGCAGCTTTAGGGTCCGTCGGGGTGACACTGAAGCTTTCTTT	CASSFRVRRGDTEAFF
TRBV7-8	TRBJ1-5	TRBD1	NA	TGTGCCAGCAGCTTAGGGGCAGGGGGCTCTAGCAATCAGCCCGAGCATTTT	CASSLGAGGSSNQPEHF
TRBV11-3	TRBJ2-1	TRBD2	once	TGTGCCAACGGTCGGAGCGGGGGTCAAGGCAATGAGCAGTTCTTC	CANGRSGGQGNEQFF
TRBV6-2/TRBV6-3	TRBJ1-2	TRBD1	few	TGTGCCAGCAGCTCGCCAATATTGCAACAGGGGTTGTATGGCCACACCTTC	CASSSPILQQGLYGHTF
TRBV11-3	TRBJ2-5	NA	few	TGTGCCAGTAGCTTAGAGTTAGAGGCCCAGTACTTC	CASSLELEAQYF
TRBV9	TRBJ2-3	TRBD2	NA	TGTGCCAGCAGCGTAGATCCAGCGGGGGGCCCCCGGACGCAGTATTTT	CASSVDPAGGPRTQYF
TRBV5-1	TRBJ2-7	NA	NA	TGCGCCAGCAGCCCGGAGAGGGGCCTCTGGGAGCAGTACTTC	CASSPERGLWEQYF
TRBV4-3	TRBJ2-7	TRBD1	many	TGCGCCAGCAGCCCGAGGGGGACAGGACGGTACGAGCAGTACTTC	CASSPRGTGRYEQYF
TRBV4-3	TRBJ2-5	TRBD2	NA	TGCGCCAGCAGCCAAGATCGCGGGGGTTCAGAGACCCGGTACTTT	CASSQDRGGSETRYF
TRBV11-3	TRBJ1-1	NA	NA	TGTGCCAGCGGTTTAGATTCGGGGAGTGGCACTGAAGCTTTCTTT	CASGLDSGSGTEAFF
TRBV11-2	TRBJ1-6	NA	NA	TGTCTCAGCAGCTTAGAAGCAAGTAATTCAACCCTCCACTTT	CLSSLEASNSTLHF
TRBV20-1	TRBJ1-1	NA	NA	TGCAGTGCCGGCTCGAACAGTGGAGCTTTCTTT	CSAGSNSGAFF